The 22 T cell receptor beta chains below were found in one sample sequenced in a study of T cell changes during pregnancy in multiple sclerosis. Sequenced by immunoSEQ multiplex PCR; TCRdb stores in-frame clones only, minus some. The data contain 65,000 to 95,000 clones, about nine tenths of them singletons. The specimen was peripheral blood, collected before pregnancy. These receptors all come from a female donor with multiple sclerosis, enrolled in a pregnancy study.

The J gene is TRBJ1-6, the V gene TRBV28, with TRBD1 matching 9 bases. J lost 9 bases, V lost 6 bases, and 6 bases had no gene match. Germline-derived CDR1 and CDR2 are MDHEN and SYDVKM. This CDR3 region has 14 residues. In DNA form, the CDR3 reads TGTGCCAGCAGGGGACAGGGTAGAGGTTCACCCCTCCACTTT. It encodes CASRGQGRGSPLHF.

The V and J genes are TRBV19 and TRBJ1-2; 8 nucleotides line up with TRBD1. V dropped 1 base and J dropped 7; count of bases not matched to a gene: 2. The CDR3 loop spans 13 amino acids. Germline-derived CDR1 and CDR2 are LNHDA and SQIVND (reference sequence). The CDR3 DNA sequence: TGTGCCAGTAGTATAGGACAGGGGATTGGCTACACCTTC. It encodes CASSIGQGIGYTF.

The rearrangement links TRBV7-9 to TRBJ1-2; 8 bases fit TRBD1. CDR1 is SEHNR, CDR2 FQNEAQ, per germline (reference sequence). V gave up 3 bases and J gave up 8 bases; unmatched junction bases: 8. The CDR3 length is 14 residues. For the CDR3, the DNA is TGTGCCAGCAGCTTGATAGGACAGGGTAACGGCTACACCTTC. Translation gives CASSLIGQGNGYTF.

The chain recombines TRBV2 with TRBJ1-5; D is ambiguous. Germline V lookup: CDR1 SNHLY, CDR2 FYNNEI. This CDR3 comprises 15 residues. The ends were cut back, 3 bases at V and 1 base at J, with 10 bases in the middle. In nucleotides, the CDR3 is TGTGCCAGCAGTGAGAGGGCGAGGAGCAATCAGCCCCAGCATTTT. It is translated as CASSERARSNQPQHF. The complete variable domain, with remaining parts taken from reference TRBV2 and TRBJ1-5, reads EPEVTQTPSHQVTQMGQEVILRCVPISNHLYFYWYRQILGQKVEFLVSFYNNEISEKSEIFDDQFSVERPDGSNFTLKIRSTKLEDSAMYFCASSERARSNQPQHFGDGTRLSIL.

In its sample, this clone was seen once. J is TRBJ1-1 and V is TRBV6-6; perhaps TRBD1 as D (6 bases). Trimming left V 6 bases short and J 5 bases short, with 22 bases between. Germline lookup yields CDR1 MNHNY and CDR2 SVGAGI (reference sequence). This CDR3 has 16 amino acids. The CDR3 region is CASSRTTNRDATEAFF. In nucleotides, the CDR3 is TGTGCCAGCAGCCGAACCACAAACAGGGATGCGACTGAAGCTTTCTTT.

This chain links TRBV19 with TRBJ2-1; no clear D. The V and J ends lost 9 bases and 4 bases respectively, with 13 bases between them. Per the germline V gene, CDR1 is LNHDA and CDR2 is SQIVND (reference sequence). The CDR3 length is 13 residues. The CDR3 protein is CASQSYPYNEQFF. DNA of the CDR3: TGTGCCAGCCAGTCATACCCGTACAATGAGCAGTTCTTC.

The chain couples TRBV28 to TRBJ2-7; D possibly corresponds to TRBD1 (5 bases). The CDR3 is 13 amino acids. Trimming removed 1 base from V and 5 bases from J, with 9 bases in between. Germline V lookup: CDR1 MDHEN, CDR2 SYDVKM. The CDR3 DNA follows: TGTGCCAGCAGTTTATCAGGGTCGGACGAGCAGTACTTC. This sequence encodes CASSLSGSDEQYF.

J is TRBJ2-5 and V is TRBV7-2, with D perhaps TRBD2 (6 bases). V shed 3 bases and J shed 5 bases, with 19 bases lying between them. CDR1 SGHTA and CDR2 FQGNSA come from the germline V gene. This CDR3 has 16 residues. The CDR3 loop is CASSLRGVLSGETQYF. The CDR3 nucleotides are TGTGCCAGCAGCTTGCGGGGAGTTCTCTCCGGGGAGACCCAGTACTTC.

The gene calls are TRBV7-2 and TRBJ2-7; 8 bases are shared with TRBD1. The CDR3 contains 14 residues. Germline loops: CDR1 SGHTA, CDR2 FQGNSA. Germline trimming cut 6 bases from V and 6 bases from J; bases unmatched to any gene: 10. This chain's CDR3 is CASRETGAVGEQYF. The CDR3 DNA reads TGTGCCAGCAGGGAGACAGGGGCGGTGGGCGAGCAGTACTTC. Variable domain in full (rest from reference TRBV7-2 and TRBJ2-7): GAGVSQSPSNKVTEKGKDVELRCDPISGHTALYWYRQSLGQGLEFLIYFQGNSAPDKSGLPSDRFSAERTGGSVSTLTIQRTQQEDSAVYLCASRETGAVGEQYFGPGTRLTVT.

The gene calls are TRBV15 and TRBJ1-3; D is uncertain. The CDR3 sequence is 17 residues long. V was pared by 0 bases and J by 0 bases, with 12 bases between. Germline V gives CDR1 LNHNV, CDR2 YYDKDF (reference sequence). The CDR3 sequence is CATSRDQLAVSGNTIYF. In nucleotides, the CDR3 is TGTGCCACCAGCAGAGATCAATTGGCAGTCTCTGGAAACACCATATATTTT.

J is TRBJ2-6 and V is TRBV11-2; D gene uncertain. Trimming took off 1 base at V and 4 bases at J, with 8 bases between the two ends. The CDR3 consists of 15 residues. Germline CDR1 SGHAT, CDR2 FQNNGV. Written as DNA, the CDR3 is TGTGCCAGCAGCTTAGCTGCTGCGGGGGCCAACGTCCTGACTTTC. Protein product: CASSLAAAGANVLTF.

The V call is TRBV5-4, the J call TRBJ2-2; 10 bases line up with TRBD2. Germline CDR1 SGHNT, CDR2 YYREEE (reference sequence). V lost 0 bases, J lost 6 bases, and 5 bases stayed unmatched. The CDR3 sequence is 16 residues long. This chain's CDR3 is CASSLVAGGPAGELFF. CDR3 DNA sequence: TGTGCCAGCAGCTTGGTAGCGGGGGGCCCAGCCGGGGAGCTGTTTTTT.

The CDR3 DNA reads as TGCGCCAGCAGCTATGACAGCTACGAGCAGTACTTC. As protein: CASSYDSYEQYF. J is TRBJ2-7 and V is TRBV5-1; possibly TRBD1 for D (5 bases). CDR1 SGHRS and CDR2 YFSETQ come from the germline V gene. Trimming removed 3 bases at V and 3 bases at J, with 7 bases between. The CDR3 sequence is 12 residues long.

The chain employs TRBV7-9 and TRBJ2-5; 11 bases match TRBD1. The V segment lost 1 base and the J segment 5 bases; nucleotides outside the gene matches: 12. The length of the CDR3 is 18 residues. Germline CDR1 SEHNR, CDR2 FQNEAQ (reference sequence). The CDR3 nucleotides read TGTGCCAGCAGCTTAGATGGCTTAAGGACAGGGGGCTCGGAGACCCAGTACTTC. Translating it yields CASSLDGLRTGGSETQYF.

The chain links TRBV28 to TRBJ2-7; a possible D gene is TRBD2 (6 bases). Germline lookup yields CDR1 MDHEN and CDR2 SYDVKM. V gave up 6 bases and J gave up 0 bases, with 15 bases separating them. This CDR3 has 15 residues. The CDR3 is CASRLAGGFSYEQYF. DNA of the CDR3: TGTGCCAGCAGGTTGGCTGGGGGGTTCTCCTACGAGCAGTACTTC.

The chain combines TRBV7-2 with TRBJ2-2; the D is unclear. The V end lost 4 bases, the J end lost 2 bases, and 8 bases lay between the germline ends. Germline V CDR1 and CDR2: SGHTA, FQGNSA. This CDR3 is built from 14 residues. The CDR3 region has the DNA TGTGCCAGCAGCTCCCCCTTCAACACCGGGGAGCTGTTTTTT. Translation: CASSSPFNTGELFF.

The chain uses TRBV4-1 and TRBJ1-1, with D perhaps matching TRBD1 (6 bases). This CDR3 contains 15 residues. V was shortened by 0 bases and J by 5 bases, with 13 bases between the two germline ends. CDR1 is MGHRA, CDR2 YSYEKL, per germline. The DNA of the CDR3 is TGCGCCAGCAGCCAAGACTGGGGGCGGAGGACTGAAGCTTTCTTT. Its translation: CASSQDWGRRTEAFF.

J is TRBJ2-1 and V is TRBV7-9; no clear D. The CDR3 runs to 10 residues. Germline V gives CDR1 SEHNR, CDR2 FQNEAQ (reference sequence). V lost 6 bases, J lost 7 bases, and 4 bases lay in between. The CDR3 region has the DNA TGTGCCAGCAGGAGGAATGAGCAGTTCTTC. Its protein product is CASRRNEQFF.

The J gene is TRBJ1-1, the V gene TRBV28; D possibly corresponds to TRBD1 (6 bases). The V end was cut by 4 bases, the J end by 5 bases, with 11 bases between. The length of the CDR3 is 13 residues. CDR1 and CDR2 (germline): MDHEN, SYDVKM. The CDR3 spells CASSSQGWTEAFF. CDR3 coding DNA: TGTGCCAGCAGTTCGCAGGGGTGGACTGAAGCTTTCTTT.

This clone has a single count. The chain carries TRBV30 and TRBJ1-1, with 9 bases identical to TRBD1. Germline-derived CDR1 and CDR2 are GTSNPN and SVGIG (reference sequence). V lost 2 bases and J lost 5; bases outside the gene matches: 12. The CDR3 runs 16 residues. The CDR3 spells CAWSLGWGQGGTEAFF. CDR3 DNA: TGTGCCTGGAGTTTGGGTTGGGGACAGGGAGGAACTGAAGCTTTCTTT. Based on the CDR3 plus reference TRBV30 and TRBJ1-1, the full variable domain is SQTIHQWPATLVQPVGSPLSLECTVEGTSNPNLYWYRQAAGRGLQLLFYSVGIGQISSEVPQNLSASRPQDRQFILSSKKLLLSDSGFYLCAWSLGWGQGGTEAFFGQGTRLTVV.

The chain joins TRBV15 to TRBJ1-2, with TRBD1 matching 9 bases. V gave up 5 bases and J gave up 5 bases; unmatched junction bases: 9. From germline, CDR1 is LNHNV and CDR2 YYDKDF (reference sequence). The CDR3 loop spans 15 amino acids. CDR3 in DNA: TGTGCCACCAGCGGATACAGGGGGCAAGGATATGGCTACACCTTC. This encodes CATSGYRGQGYGYTF.

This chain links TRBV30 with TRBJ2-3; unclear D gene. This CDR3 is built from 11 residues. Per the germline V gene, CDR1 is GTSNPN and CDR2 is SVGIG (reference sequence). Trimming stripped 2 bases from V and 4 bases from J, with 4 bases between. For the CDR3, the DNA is TGTGCCTGGAGTTCCGCAGATACGCAGTATTTT. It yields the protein CAWSSADTQYF.